Listed below are T cell receptor beta chains from one sample, sequenced in a study of blood T cell repertoires in COVID-19. Method: immunoSEQ multiplex PCR; TCRdb's copy keeps in-frame clones and lacks some. This table holds more than 350,000 clones, 80% to 90% found once. Sequenced sample: peripheral blood. These receptors were taken from a woman in her thirties with COVID-19, enrolled during active disease. CDR3s include the opening cysteine and the closing phenylalanine or tryptophan. The order of the fields is V gene, D gene, clone size, J gene, CDR3 DNA, CDR3 protein. D genes are given only for firm matches. A row's size may be missing; if present it is once, few, many or a size class.

TRBV29-1	TRBD1	.	TRBJ1-1	TGCAGCGCATGGACAGGCGTGGGCACTGAAGCTTTCTTT	CSAWTGVGTEAFF
TRBV7-9	.	.	TRBJ1-1	TGTGCCAGCAGCTTTTCTGGGGTCAGGGTGAACACTGAAGCTTTCTTT	CASSFSGVRVNTEAFF
TRBV9	.	.	TRBJ1-5	TGTGCCAGCAGCGCCGGGGGCAATCAGCCCCAGCATTTT	CASSAGGNQPQHF
TRBV10-3	.	.	TRBJ1-1	TGTGCCATCAGTGAACGGGGAGCCACTGAAGCTTTCTTT	CAISERGATEAFF
TRBV28	TRBD1	.	TRBJ1-1	TGTGCCAGCAGCCTCCCGGGACAGTGGGGGACTGAAGCTTTCTTT	CASSLPGQWGTEAFF
TRBV12-3/TRBV12-4	.	.	TRBJ2-5	TGTGCCAGCAGTCACAGGTCCCAAGAGACCCAGTACTTC	CASSHRSQETQYF
TRBV5-1	.	.	TRBJ2-2	TGCGCCAGCAACTTAGGAGACAGGGAGGATTCCGGGGAGCTGTTTTTT	CASNLGDREDSGELFF
TRBV5-1	.	.	TRBJ2-5	TGCGCCAGCAGCCGGGACCAAGAGACCCAGTACTTC	CASSRDQETQYF
TRBV10-1	TRBD2	.	TRBJ2-3	TGCGCCAGCAGCGACCGACTAGCGGGGACAGATACGCAGTATTTT	CASSDRLAGTDTQYF
TRBV5-5	.	.	TRBJ2-3	TGTGCCAGCAGCTTGGGACGGGTCTCTAGCACAGATACGCAGTATTTT	CASSLGRVSSTDTQYF
TRBV3-1/TRBV3-2	TRBD1	.	TRBJ1-1	TGTGCCAGCAGCTCAGGGGGGTTGGAAGCTTTCTTT	CASSSGGLEAFF
TRBV25-1	TRBD1	.	TRBJ2-2	TGTGCCAGCAGTGAATATAGGGACCGGGACAGGGCTCCCGGGGAGCTGTTTTTT	CASSEYRDRDRAPGELFF
TRBV10-2	TRBD2	.	TRBJ2-4	TGCGCCAGCAGTGAGTCGACTAGCGGGAGTAATATAGCCAAAAACATTCAGTACTTC	CASSESTSGSNIAKNIQYF
TRBV6-5	TRBD1	.	TRBJ1-2	TGTGCCAGCAGAGGGACAGGGGTAGGAGGCTACACCTTC	CASRGTGVGGYTF
TRBV28	.	.	TRBJ2-7	TGTGCCAGCAGCTCCCCCTCGGCCTACGAGGGATCCTACGAGCAGTACTTC	CASSSPSAYEGSYEQYF
TRBV19	.	.	TRBJ2-7	TGTGCCAGACCCACCACGCGGACTTTCTACGAGCAGTACTTC	CARPTTRTFYEQYF
TRBV15	.	.	TRBJ1-1	TGTGCCAGCAAGGGGGACACCCACAACACTGAAGCTTTCTTT	CASKGDTHNTEAFF
TRBV5-6	TRBD1	.	TRBJ2-2	TGTGCCAGCAGCTTAAACCCGGGACAGGGAATCGGGGAGCTGTTTTTT	CASSLNPGQGIGELFF
TRBV6-5	TRBD1	.	TRBJ2-1	TGTGCCAGCGGGAGGGGGACAGGGCCTTACAATGAGCAGTTCTTC	CASGRGTGPYNEQFF
TRBV2	TRBD1	.	TRBJ2-7	TGTGCCAGCAGTGAGGCCAGGGGGCACTACGAGCAGTACTTC	CASSEARGHYEQYF
TRBV30	TRBD2	.	TRBJ2-5	TGTGCCTGGCGGACTAGCGGTCAGAAGACCCAGTACTTC	CAWRTSGQKTQYF
TRBV4-3	.	.	TRBJ2-7	TGCGCCAGCAGCCAAGAGCCAGGTCCCTACGAGCAGTACTTC	CASSQEPGPYEQYF
TRBV19	TRBD1	.	TRBJ1-6	TGTGCCAGTAGTCTACGGACAGGGACTAATTCACCCCTCCACTTT	CASSLRTGTNSPLHF
TRBV2	TRBD2	.	TRBJ2-2	TGTGCCAGCGGGAGACTAGCGGGACGAAACGGGGAGCTGTTTTTT	CASGRLAGRNGELFF
TRBV24-1	TRBD1	.	TRBJ2-1	TGTGCCACCAGTGATACGGGACAGACTAATGAGCAGTTCTTC	CATSDTGQTNEQFF
TRBV6-5	.	.	TRBJ1-4	TGTGCCAGCAGTTACTCTTGGGGCAGCAATAATGAAAAACTGTTTTTT	CASSYSWGSNNEKLFF
TRBV6-5	.	.	TRBJ1-5	TGTGCCAGCGCCAGGGCTCGGTTTCAGCCCCAGCATTTT	CASARARFQPQHF
TRBV5-4	TRBD1	few	TRBJ2-7	TGTGCCAGCAAACCGACAGGGAGCTCCTACGAGCAGTACTTC	CASKPTGSSYEQYF
TRBV18	.	.	TRBJ1-1	TGTGCCAGCTCGTATCAAGCGGAAGCTTTCTTT	CASSYQAEAFF
TRBV3-1/TRBV3-2	.	.	TRBJ1-5	TGTGCCAGCAGCCAAGGGTCGGGGTATCAGCCCCAGCATTTT	CASSQGSGYQPQHF
TRBV30	TRBD2	.	TRBJ2-2	TGTGCCTGGAGTCGGGGACTAGTCCCCGGGGAGCTGTTTTTT	CAWSRGLVPGELFF
TRBV4-3	.	.	TRBJ1-2	TGCGCCAGCAGCCACAACATACAGGGATACTATGGCTACACCTTC	CASSHNIQGYYGYTF
TRBV28	TRBD1	many	TRBJ1-3	TGTGCCAGCAGTTTACCTCAGGGGGCTAAAGGAAACACCATATATTTT	CASSLPQGAKGNTIYF
TRBV7-9	.	.	TRBJ1-2	TGTGCCAGCAGCTACGAAGGTGTCAGGTCCTATTATGGCTACACCTTC	CASSYEGVRSYYGYTF
TRBV2	TRBD1	.	TRBJ2-2	TGTGCCAGCCGACAGGGGGCGAACACCGGGGAGCTGTTTTTT	CASRQGANTGELFF
TRBV3-1/TRBV3-2	TRBD2	.	TRBJ2-5	TGTGCCAGCAGCCAAAACCCAGCGGGAGGAAGAGAGACCCAGTACTTC	CASSQNPAGGRETQYF
TRBV5-4	TRBD1	.	TRBJ2-3	TGTGCCAGCAGCTCTGACAGGGGGCGCACAGATACGCAGTATTTT	CASSSDRGRTDTQYF
TRBV6-2/TRBV6-3	.	.	TRBJ2-2	TGTGCCAGCAGTTCGGGACAAACGAACACCGGGGAGCTGTTTTTT	CASSSGQTNTGELFF
TRBV11-2	.	.	TRBJ2-7	TGTGCCAGCACCCGCCGACAGGATATGTGGGAGCAGTACTTC	CASTRRQDMWEQYF
TRBV15	TRBD1	.	TRBJ1-5	TGTGCCACCAGCAGAGTAGGTGGGGGGACAGGGCCCTCTCAGCCCCAGCATTTT	CATSRVGGGTGPSQPQHF
TRBV5-1	TRBD2	.	TRBJ2-3	TGCGCCAGCAGTTTTAGCGGGAGCACAGATACGCAGTATTTT	CASSFSGSTDTQYF
TRBV18	TRBD2	.	TRBJ2-3	TGTGCCAGCTCCGGGCTGGCGGGAGGACCCACAGATACGCAGTATTTT	CASSGLAGGPTDTQYF
TRBV28	TRBD2	few	TRBJ2-1	TGTGCCAGCAGTTTGACTAGCAGATTGAATGAGCAGTTCTTC	CASSLTSRLNEQFF
TRBV24-1	TRBD1	few	TRBJ2-7	TGTGCCACCAGTGACTCCGGGACAGGGATCGACGAGCAGTACTTC	CATSDSGTGIDEQYF
TRBV11-2	TRBD2	.	TRBJ2-2	TGTGCCAGCAGCGCGGGCGGGAGGGCCAGCACCGGGGAGCTGTTTTTT	CASSAGGRASTGELFF
TRBV7-2	.	.	TRBJ2-1	TGTGCCAGCAGCTTAGTTCCAGGGGCCTACAATGAGCAGTTCTTC	CASSLVPGAYNEQFF
TRBV4-1	.	few	TRBJ1-1	TGCGCCAGCAGCTTGGGCGGGGGCACTGAAGCTTTCTTT	CASSLGGGTEAFF
TRBV10-1	TRBD2	.	TRBJ2-1	TGCGCCAGCAGTGAGTCCGCAGCGGGAGATGAGCAGTTCTTC	CASSESAAGDEQFF
TRBV10-3	TRBD1	.	TRBJ2-7	TGTGCCATCAGTGAGTATGTCAGGGGGCCGGGCGAGCAGTACTTC	CAISEYVRGPGEQYF
TRBV19	.	.	TRBJ1-1	TGTGCCAGTACAAATGGTCCAGGGGTGAACACTGAAGCTTTCTTT	CASTNGPGVNTEAFF
TRBV5-4	.	.	TRBJ1-3	TGTGCCAGCAGCTTAGGGGGAAGTGGAAACACCATATATTTT	CASSLGGSGNTIYF
TRBV19	TRBD1	.	TRBJ1-1	TGTGCCAGTAGTAACCACAGGGGGCTGGGCGCTGAAGCTTTCTTT	CASSNHRGLGAEAFF
TRBV18	.	.	TRBJ2-5	TGTGCCAGCTCACCACCAGAGTACGGGGAGACCCAGTACTTC	CASSPPEYGETQYF
TRBV7-9	TRBD1	few	TRBJ1-2	TGTGCCAGCAGCTTGGAGAGACAGGGGGCGCGGGGCTACACCTTC	CASSLERQGARGYTF
TRBV5-1	TRBD1	.	TRBJ1-1	TGCGCCAGCAGCTCTGGGGGGACAGCGAACACTGAAGCTTTCTTT	CASSSGGTANTEAFF
TRBV29-1	TRBD2	.	TRBJ2-2	TGCAGCGTTTCGACTAGCGGGGGGACCACCGGGGAGCTGTTTTTT	CSVSTSGGTTGELFF
TRBV6-5	.	.	TRBJ2-7	TGTGCCAGCAGTTACGTAGTCGGCGGGTACGAGCAGTACTTC	CASSYVVGGYEQYF
TRBV28	.	.	TRBJ1-2	TGTGCCAGCAGTTTTCAGGGCACCTATGGCTACACCTTC	CASSFQGTYGYTF
TRBV2	.	.	TRBJ1-2	TGTGCCAGCAGTGAAATGACTTATGGCTACACCTTC	CASSEMTYGYTF
TRBV12-3/TRBV12-4	.	.	TRBJ1-2	TGTGCCAGCACCCCAGGGGCACCGGATGGCTACACCTTC	CASTPGAPDGYTF